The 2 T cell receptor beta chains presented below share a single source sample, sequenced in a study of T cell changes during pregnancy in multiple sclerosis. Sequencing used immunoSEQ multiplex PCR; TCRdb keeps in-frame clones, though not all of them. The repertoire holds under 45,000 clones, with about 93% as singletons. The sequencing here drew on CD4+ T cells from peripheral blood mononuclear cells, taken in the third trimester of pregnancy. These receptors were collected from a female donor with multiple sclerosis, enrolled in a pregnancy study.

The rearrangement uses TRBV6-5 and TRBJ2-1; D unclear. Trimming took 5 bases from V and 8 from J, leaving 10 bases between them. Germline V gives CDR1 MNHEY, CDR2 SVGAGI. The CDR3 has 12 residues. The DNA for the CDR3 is TGTGCCAGCAGTACCTCTCCGGATGAGCAGTTCTTC. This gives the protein CASSTSPDEQFF.

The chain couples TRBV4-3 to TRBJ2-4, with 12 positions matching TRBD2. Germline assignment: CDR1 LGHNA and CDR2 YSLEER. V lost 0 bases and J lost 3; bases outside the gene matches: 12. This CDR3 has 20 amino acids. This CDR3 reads CASSQDVLAGGTAGKNIQYF. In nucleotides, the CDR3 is TGCGCCAGCAGCCAAGATGTCCTAGCGGGGGGGACTGCCGGCAAAAACATTCAGTACTTC.